This TCR beta chain was captured by sequencing in a study of shared clonotypes between healthy human individuals (dated by TCRdb to 2020 to 2022). Looking at the study overall: The cohort comprised a couple of women and a few men aged 18 to 49 years. Libraries were prepared and TCR repertoires were sequenced by different laboratories using diverse techniques, in order to increase sequencing depth and limit assay-specific biases. For each donor, three plates each were used for CD4 naive and CD4 memory, two plates were used for CD8 naive, and one plate was used for CD8 memory. To estimate repertoire size and how much clonotype sharing occurs between individuals, the study deeply sequenced the blood TCR repertoires of five healthy adults. Between about 0.94 and 8.9 billion PBMCs per donor were obtained by leukapheresis.

What the study reported, not specific to this receptor: Clonotypes shared by all four sorted-subset donors showed higher generation probabilities than non-shared clonotypes. Naive subsets generally had larger estimated clonotype richness than memory subsets. Sampling was restricted to blood, and TCR repertoires in tissue are likely to differ from TCR repertoires in blood. Roughly 5% of naive CD4, around 4% of naive CD8, about 2.5% of memory CD4, and more than 0.35% of memory CD8 clonotypes were shared across several donors. Pairwise subsampling led to the expectation that sequencing depth would affect the degree of clonotype sharing among donors. Because the study included only a small number of donors, the genetic and exposure-history diversity represented was limited. Even with the large sequencing depth, rarefaction of the sorted-subset datasets indicated that sequencing was incomplete.

V loses 1 base, J loses 5 bases, and the germline ends lie 8 bases apart. CDR1 SNHLY and CDR2 FYNNEI are derived from the germline V gene. The CDR3 starts with the cysteine, ends with the phenylalanine, and has 13 residues. The CDR3 DNA has 39 bases and is translated from base 1. The donors were healthy, HIV-negative adults who had no recently reported acute infections or vaccinations. All donors were Caucasian adults living in Nashville, Tennessee, USA. CD4+ T cells were enriched by magnetic negative selection, after which naive cells were positively selected on CD45RA and the negative fraction was taken as the memory subset. After blood collection by leukapheresis, PBMCs were isolated using Ficoll-Histopaque density gradient centrifugation and then cryopreserved in the vapor phase of liquid nitrogen. Analytical flow cytometry was used to check the purity and quantity of every magnetically sorted T cell population. Genomic DNA was isolated from every sorted fraction and measured by UV absorbance on a Nanodrop 2000c.

TCR CDR3 regions were amplified from genomic DNA by multiplex PCR using the deep immunoSEQ assay. Genomic DNA extracted from each cell subset was distributed evenly over all wells of several immunoSEQ 96-well plates, and each plate served as one replicate. Each replicate PCR for sorted subsets received approximately 220 ng genomic DNA, equal to 28,000 or so T cell genomes. The purified libraries were quantified using a Qubit 3.0 fluorometer, sized with a Bioanalyzer 2100, and then quantified again using the KAPA Library Quantification kit. Every immunoSEQ 96-well plate was sequenced on a separate single-read 150-cycle Illumina NextSeq 550 flow cell. The authors' pipeline ran thus. Because the immunoSEQ output included only junctional sequences and no quality scores, the filtering could not be the same as the filtering used for full-length reads. Sequences were annotated with PyIR, a Python wrapper for IgBLAST v1.9, and V/J genes and CDR3 were assigned using IMGT germline references. Reads were removed for weak V/J assignments (E-value above 1e-6), missing CDR3, stop codons, out-of-frame junctions, or ambiguous translated residues. A V3J clonotype was defined by an identical inferred V gene, J gene, and CDR3 amino acid sequence. To compute the percentage overlap between repertoires, the number of shared unique clonotypes was divided by the size of the smaller repertoire. Three approaches were used to assess repertoire richness: RTK rarefaction, the Chao1 estimator, and Recon v2.1 estimates of unobserved clonotypes. Generation probabilities for all TCRbeta clonotypes obtained by the gDNA method from four donors were computed using OLGA. The immuneACCESS repertoire file appears here via TCRdb, limited to in-frame rearrangements. These files lack a portion of the clones; in checked studies, under half of the deficit traces to unresolved V genes, and the cause of the others is not known. D and trimming come from the DNA, and the V and J calls and clone size come from that table. The sample table lists 850,000 to 1,100,000 clones, about 80% of them with a count of one. In total, the top ten clones hold about 0.89% of the sample.

In the case of this clone: Its antigen remains unidentified. No base-level quality is on record; no much larger clone is a single base apart.

The chain is encoded by TRBV2 joined to TRBJ2-5, with the D gene not confidently named. Sequenced: memory CD4+ T cells from PBMCs. The cell subset or site label on this specimen signifies: CD45RA-negative fraction. The origin of this receptor is a man between 18 and 35 years old in good health. Some clones in this sample may be carry-over from other donors' samples. CDR3 protein: CASSEEGRETQYF. The nucleotides read TGTGCCAGCAGTGAAGAGGGTCGGGAGACCCAGTACTTC.